Sequencing of this T cell receptor beta chain was carried out in a study of identical twins. Note on this clonotype: The antigen remains unidentified. This may come from a read error, since a much larger clone is one base off.

Study-level results: Reduced insertions were recorded for abundant cord blood beta clonotypes, with no such pattern in memory repertoires. Excess sharing between twins was weaker in beta out-of-frame sequences.

TCRdb re-derived calls from the 5' RACE reads in MiXCR, one entry per CDR3 protein. Of around 490,000 distinct CDR3 sequences in the sample, nearly 15% were seen once. CDR1 and CDR2 (germline): LGHDT, YNNKEL (reference sequence). The CDR3 is 13 amino acids. V was trimmed by 7 bases and J by 2 bases, leaving 11 bases between them. A further study also used this sample, focusing on yellow fever vaccine responses in identical twins. Per that paper: Twins showed a vaccine T cell response that reportedly seemed partly convergent, partly personalized.

This chain joins TRBV3-1 and TRBJ1-2; D remains ambiguous. This clonotype originated in a young woman in good health. Sequenced: CD4+ T cells sorted from blood. CDR3 residues: CASTQTENYGYTF. CDR3 DNA: TGTGCCAGCACCCAGACGGAGAACTATGGCTACACCTTC.